These 11 T cell receptor beta chains were sequenced from one sample in a study of cytomegalovirus exposure and HLA in healthy donors. The primer mix had 60 Vbeta and 13 Jbeta primers. Only in-frame clones appear in the TCRdb table, and some are missing; sequencing was by immunoSEQ multiplex PCR. This sample has 200,000 to 250,000 clones, with about 83% found just once. Sequenced input: PBMCs. The receptors here all came from a human donor in good health.

The CDR3 coding sequence is TGTGCCAGCCCCCCTACGGTCGGGAGGGCGAACGAGCAGTACTTC. It translates to CASPPTVGRANEQYF. The V gene is TRBV6-5, the J gene TRBJ2-7, with TRBD2 matching over 8 bases. Germline assignment: CDR1 MNHEY and CDR2 SVGAGI. V shed 8 bases and J 5 bases; nucleotides not matched to a gene: 14. This CDR3 has 15 amino acids.

This rearrangement joins TRBV28 to TRBJ2-1; 9 bases agree with TRBD2. CDR3 length: 15 amino acids. Germline CDR1 and CDR2: MDHEN and SYDVKM. Trimming took 9 bases from V and 5 from J; bases not matched to a gene: 11. CDR3 residues: CASIRGRAFHNEQFF. The CDR3 DNA reads as TGTGCCAGTATTCGCGGGAGGGCCTTCCACAATGAGCAGTTCTTC.

The chain is built from TRBV10-2 and TRBJ2-1; 12 bases match TRBD2. The V segment lost 10 bases and the J segment 8 bases; nucleotides outside the gene matches: 12. The V gene's germline CDR1 is WSHSY and CDR2 SAAADI. The length of the CDR3 is 15 residues. CDR3 loop: CATATGTSGWDEQFF. The CDR3 DNA is TGCGCCACCGCAACCGGGACTAGCGGGTGGGATGAGCAGTTCTTC.

J is TRBJ1-2 and V is TRBV2, with 9 bases identical to TRBD1. V dropped 6 bases and J dropped 1; count of bases not matched to a gene: 6. The CDR3 totals 15 residues. Germline lookup yields CDR1 SNHLY and CDR2 FYNNEI. CDR3 protein: CASRETGGGNYGYTF. CDR3 nucleotide sequence: TGTGCCAGCAGAGAAACAGGGGGCGGTAACTATGGCTACACCTTC.

This clone was detected a few times. CDR3 sequence: CASSQVLGQGDYGYTF. CDR3 in DNA: TGTGCCAGCAGCCAAGTATTGGGGCAGGGTGACTATGGCTACACCTTC. The gene calls are TRBV4-2 and TRBJ1-2; D is possibly TRBD1 (5 bases). The CDR3 consists of 16 residues. CDR1 is LGHNA and CDR2 is YNFKEQ in the germline V gene. Trimming removed 1 base at V and 3 bases at J, with 15 bases between.

This chain joins TRBV7-9 and TRBJ1-1; TRBD1 matches at 9 bases. In germline, CDR1 is SEHNR, CDR2 FQNEAQ (reference sequence). V lost 4 bases and J lost 3; bases outside the gene matches: 6. This CDR3 is built from 15 residues. The CDR3 DNA follows: TGTGCCAGCAGCTCCAACAGGGGGCAGGACACTGAAGCTTTCTTT. Translation gives CASSSNRGQDTEAFF.

The rearrangement uses TRBV6-5 and TRBJ2-5, with TRBD2 identical over 8 bases. With V trimmed by 0 bases and J by 4 bases, 7 bases remained unmatched. Germline V gene lookup returns CDR1 MNHEY and CDR2 SVGAGI. The CDR3 covers 16 residues. For the CDR3, the DNA is TGTGCCAGCAGTTACTCAGCGGTGAGCGGGAGAGAGACCCAGTACTTC. Translated: CASSYSAVSGRETQYF.

J is TRBJ2-1 and V is TRBV7-3; 12 positions agree with TRBD2. The CDR3 covers 15 residues. Germline V gene lookup returns CDR1 SGHTA and CDR2 FQGTGA. V lost 2 bases and J lost 6; bases outside the gene matches: 2. The CDR3 reads CASSLGLAGINEQFF. As DNA, the CDR3 is TGTGCCAGCAGCTTAGGACTAGCGGGAATCAATGAGCAGTTCTTC.

The chain is built from TRBV27 and TRBJ2-7, with 10 nucleotides matching TRBD2. Germline CDR1 reads MNHEY; CDR2 reads SMNVEV (reference sequence). The CDR3 is 16 amino acids. J gave up 4 bases and V 2 bases, and 8 bases lay outside the gene matches. CDR3 sequence reads: CASSLKAGGLDYEQYF. As DNA, the CDR3 is TGTGCCAGCAGTTTAAAAGCGGGAGGGCTAGATTACGAGCAGTACTTC.

The chain recombines TRBV7-2 with TRBJ2-1; 14 bases fit TRBD2. Germline trimming cut 5 bases from V and 9 bases from J; bases unmatched to any gene: 9. The CDR3 consists of 16 residues. Germline V lookup: CDR1 SGHTA, CDR2 FQGNSA. CDR3 bases: TGTGCCAGCAGCCGGACTAGCGGGAGGCCCTCGGGTGAGCAGTTCTTC. As protein: CASSRTSGRPSGEQFF.

In this sample, this clone turned up a few times. The rearrangement links TRBV6-5 to TRBJ1-2; possibly TRBD1 for D (5 bases). The V gene lost 5 bases and the J gene lost 1 base, with 8 bases spanning the gap. CDR3 length: 13 residues. Per the germline V gene, CDR1 is MNHEY and CDR2 is SVGAGI. The CDR3 DNA reads TGTGCCAGCAGTGAAGGGGTTAACTATGGCTACACCTTC. This sequence encodes CASSEGVNYGYTF.